Each of the 31 T cell receptor beta chains below was sequenced from the same sample in a study of regulatory T cells in long-lasting Graves disease. CDR3-region Arm-PCR and iRepertoire HTBI primers produced the TCR beta libraries. One entry per CDR3 protein, called by TCRdb with MiXCR from the multiplex PCR reads. The repertoire includes more than 300,000 distinct CDR3 sequences, about 19% of them detected once, and less than 35% sits in the top ten. Time point: persistent/refractory GD, antithyroid drugs over 5 years with positive TRAb. Following extraction of RNA from PBMCs, that RNA was used to make the TCR library. This sample comprised peripheral blood mononuclear cells (PBMCs), obtained when the disease was refractory, from a patient treated with antithyroid drugs. The receptors derive from a female donor with Graves disease.

This clonotype has just one count. Being one base from a much bigger clone, this may be a read error. The chain is built from TRBV6-1 and TRBJ2-7; D is possibly TRBD1 or TRBD2 (5 bases each). Between the trimmed V and J ends, which lost 11 bases and 4 bases, there was a span of 21 bases. In germline, CDR1 is MNHNS, CDR2 SASEGT. The CDR3 consists of 14 residues. CDR3 amino acids: CASNSGALFYEQYF. The CDR3, as DNA: TGTGCCTCCAACTCCGGGGCACTTTTTTACGAGCAGTACTTC.

The CDR3 nucleotides read TGTGCCAGCAGCGTAGGAGGATATGCCTACGAGCAGTACTTC. This gives the protein CASSVGGYAYEQYF. The chain joins TRBV9 to TRBJ2-7; D not certain. Germline values: CDR1 SGDLS, CDR2 YYNGEE. This CDR3 is 14 amino acids long. V was clipped by 0 bases and J by 2 bases, with 9 bases between them. The whole variable domain, remainder taken from reference TRBV9 and TRBJ2-7, is DSGVTQTPKHLITATGQRVTLRCSPRSGDLSVYWYQQSLDQGLQFLIQYYNGEERAKGNILERFSAQQFPDLHSELNLSSLELGDSALYFCASSVGGYAYEQYFGPGTRLTVT.

The chain joins TRBV20-1 to TRBJ2-4; possible D gene TRBD1, 6 bases. Trimming shortened V by 4 bases and J by 3 bases, and 19 bases separated the two germline ends. The CDR3 runs 16 residues. In germline, CDR1 is DFQATT, CDR2 SNEGSKA (reference sequence). DNA of the CDR3: TGCAGTGCTACCAACGGCTGGGGGCGCGGCAAAAACATTCAGTACTTC. Its translation is CSATNGWGRGKNIQYF.

This clonotype was counted ten times or more. This sequence joins TRBV7-8 and TRBJ2-7; 10 bases align to TRBD2. The CDR3 extends over 14 amino acids. CDR1 SGHVS and CDR2 FQNEAQ come from the germline V gene. V gave up 5 bases and J gave up 2 bases; unmatched junction bases: 3. This chain's CDR3 is CASSQSGGAYEQYF. CDR3 coding DNA: TGTGCCAGCAGCCAAAGCGGGGGGGCCTACGAGCAGTACTTC. The full variable domain, its missing parts supplied by reference TRBV7-8 and TRBJ2-7, is GAGVSQSPRYKVAKRGQDVALRCDPISGHVSLFWYQQALGQGPEFLTYFQNEAQLDKSGLPSDRFFAERPEGSVSTLKIQRTQQEDSAVYLCASSQSGGAYEQYFGPGTRLTVT.

The rearrangement uses TRBV4-1 and TRBJ2-7, with a possible D match to TRBD1 (6 bases). Looked up from germline, CDR1 is MGHRA and CDR2 is YSYEKL. V dropped 1 base and J dropped 5 bases, with 18 bases sitting between them. The CDR3 runs to 16 residues. CDR3 sequence reads: CASSQGGLQGLNEQYF. As DNA, the CDR3 is TGCGCCAGCAGCCAAGGAGGCCTACAGGGTCTCAACGAGCAGTACTTC.

The CDR3 DNA follows: TGTGCCAGCAGTCCTAAAACAGGGAGCGGGGAGCTGTTTTTT. Protein: CASSPKTGSGELFF. The chain carries TRBV6-4 and TRBJ2-2; D may be TRBD1 (6 bases). CDR1 is MRHNA, CDR2 SNTAGT, per germline. Trimming removed 5 bases from V and 7 bases from J, with 14 bases in between. This CDR3 comprises 14 residues.

This sequence joins TRBV28 and TRBJ1-1; 7 bases align to TRBD1. Germline values: CDR1 MDHEN, CDR2 SYDVKM. V dropped 9 bases and J dropped 1; count of bases not matched to a gene: 5. This CDR3 has 13 amino acids. In DNA form, the CDR3 reads TGTGCCAGGACAGGGAGGGAGAACACTGAAGCTTTCTTT. This sequence encodes CARTGRENTEAFF.

This clonotype was observed a few times. The chain is built from TRBV19 and TRBJ1-5, with 7 bases that match TRBD1. V shed 10 bases, J shed 0 bases, and the junction held 21 bases outside the gene matches. The CDR3 covers 19 residues. CDR1 and CDR2 (germline): LNHDA, SQIVND (reference sequence). For the CDR3, the DNA is TGTGCCACCCTGACCCGGGACAGACTCCGATTATATAGCAATCAGCCCCAGCATTTT. Its protein product is CATLTRDRLRLYSNQPQHF.

On this clonotype: Sequence at one end of the junction differs from germline and may be a read error. The CDR3 here is CASSLNPGLAIRDYEQYF. The CDR3 DNA follows: TGTGCTAGCAGCTTAAACCCGGGACTAGCGATCAGGGACTACGAGCAGTACTTC. This chain uses TRBV7-7 with TRBJ2-7, with 10 bases identical to TRBD2. CDR1 and CDR2 (germline): SSHAT, FNYEAQ (reference sequence). This CDR3 spans 18 amino acids.

In its sample, this clonotype was seen many times. The J gene is TRBJ2-7, the V gene TRBV12-3 or TRBV12-4, with 9 bases fitting TRBD2. The CDR3 runs to 16 residues. Trimming cost V 5 bases and J 6 bases; bases outside gene matches: 14. CDR3 sequence reads: CASSLRTGLAFSEQYF. CDR3 coding DNA: TGTGCCAGCAGTCTACGGACGGGACTAGCTTTCAGCGAGCAGTACTTC.

This rearrangement joins TRBV7-2 to TRBJ1-5; D gene ambiguous. The CDR3 runs to 12 residues. Trimming pared 5 bases from V and 6 bases from J, leaving 8 bases between. Per germline, CDR1 SGHTA and CDR2 FQGNSA. CDR3: CASSHGGQPQHF. The CDR3 DNA sequence: TGTGCCAGCAGCCATGGTGGTCAGCCCCAGCATTTT.

This rearrangement joins TRBV7-2 to TRBJ2-3, with TRBD2 identical over 8 bases. V shed 5 bases, J shed 0 bases, and the junction held 10 bases outside the gene matches. Germline lookup yields CDR1 SGHTA and CDR2 FQGNSA. The CDR3 has 17 amino acids. The CDR3 loop reads CASSVPGLGSSTDTQYF. For the CDR3, the DNA is TGTGCCAGCAGCGTCCCGGGACTAGGGTCTAGCACAGATACGCAGTATTTT.

V gene TRBV5-1 combines with J gene TRBJ2-4, with 8 bases fitting TRBD1. The CDR3 spans 21 residues. Germline V gene lookup returns CDR1 SGHRS and CDR2 YFSETQ. J lost 0 bases, V lost 1 base, and 18 bases had no gene match. DNA for the CDR3: TGCGCCAGCAGCTTGAGGGGTATGGGGACAGGTCCTGAGGGAGCCAAAAACATTCAGTACTTC. Translating gives CASSLRGMGTGPEGAKNIQYF.

This clonotype was seen at least ten times. This sequence joins TRBV7-8 and TRBJ2-5, with D unclear. This CDR3 comprises 13 residues. Germline values: CDR1 SGHVS, CDR2 FQNEAQ. Trimming stripped 1 base from V and 3 bases from J, with 6 bases between. The CDR3 region is CASSLDWKETQYF. The CDR3 DNA follows: TGTGCCAGCAGCTTAGATTGGAAAGAGACCCAGTACTTC.

This clonotype was detected ten times or more. The CDR3 DNA sequence: TGTGCCAGCAGCTTAACAGGGGGCTTTGGCTACACCTTC. It encodes CASSLTGGFGYTF. This chain joins TRBV7-8 and TRBJ1-2; 9 bases agree with TRBD1. V lost 2 bases and J lost 7; bases outside the gene matches: 2. This CDR3 comprises 13 residues. CDR1 is SGHVS and CDR2 is FQNEAQ in the germline V gene.

This clonotype was observed many times. The CDR3 DNA reads as TGTGCCAGCAGTTACAACGAAGGGGGAGGCTACACCTTC. It yields the protein CASSYNEGGGYTF. The chain links TRBV6-5 to TRBJ1-2; possible D gene TRBD1, 6 bases. The V gene's germline CDR1 is MNHEY and CDR2 SVGAGI. CDR3 length: 13 residues. V was trimmed by 2 bases and J by 8 bases, leaving 12 bases between them.

As DNA, the CDR3 is TGCAGTGCTAGGGCAGGGACGGTGGAGACCCAGTACTTC. As protein: CSARAGTVETQYF. This sequence joins TRBV20-1 and TRBJ2-5; D may correspond to TRBD1 or TRBD2 (5 bases each). The CDR3 is made up of 13 amino acids. Trimming cost V 3 bases and J 5 bases, with 13 bases left between them. Per germline, CDR1 DFQATT and CDR2 SNEGSKA (reference sequence).

This clonotype was seen at least ten times. In nucleotides, the CDR3 is TGTGCCAGCAGCAACGCAAGGGGGGCCAACGTCCTGACTTTC. Amino acid sequence: CASSNARGANVLTF. V usage is TRBV6-1 and J usage is TRBJ2-6; D is unclear. Trimming removed 6 bases at V and 4 bases at J, with 10 bases between. The V gene's germline CDR1 is MNHNS and CDR2 SASEGT. The CDR3 consists of 14 residues.

This clonotype was seen a few times. The chain joins TRBV7-3 to TRBJ1-2; 9 bases fit TRBD1. V lost 2 bases and J lost 6; bases outside the gene matches: 7. The CDR3 length is 15 residues. Germline V CDR1 and CDR2: SGHTA, FQGTGA. Here the CDR3 DNA reads TGTGCCAGCAGCTTAGATAGGGGGACAGGGAATGGCTACACCTTC. This translates into CASSLDRGTGNGYTF. Full variable domain (outside the CDR3, taken from reference TRBV7-3 and TRBJ1-2): GAGVSQTPSNKVTEKGKYVELRCDPISGHTALYWYRQSLGQGPEFLIYFQGTGAADDSGLPNDRFFAVRPEGSVSTLKIQRTERGDSAVYLCASSLDRGTGNGYTFGSGTRLTVV.

This clonotype turned up a few times. The chain employs TRBV20-1 and TRBJ1-4; tentative D call: TRBD1 (5 bases). The germline V gene encodes CDR1 DFQATT and CDR2 SNEGSKA (reference sequence). V shed 6 bases and J shed 3 bases, with 14 bases lying between them. The length of the CDR3 is 14 residues. The chain's CDR3 is CSARAGLSNEKLFF. The CDR3 nucleotides read TGCAGTGCGCGCGCAGGGTTGTCTAATGAAAAACTGTTTTTT.

With respect to this clonotype: A much larger clone lies a single base off, so this may be a read error. Since no conserved phenylalanine or tryptophan closes the CDR3, a read error is the likely cause. The genes are TRBV2 and TRBJ2-5; 8 positions match TRBD1. Looked up from germline, CDR1 is SNHLY and CDR2 is FYNNEI. This CDR3 is 14 amino acids long. The V gene end was trimmed by 3 bases and the J gene end by 2 bases; junction bases not matched to a gene: 2. CDR3 amino acids: CASSEDRAQETQYL. CDR3 bases: TGTGCCAGCAGTGAGGACAGGGCGCAAGAGACCCAGTACCTC.

The V and J genes are TRBV5-8 and TRBJ1-5; D is undetermined. This CDR3 has 13 residues. The germline CDR1 and CDR2 sequences are SGHTS and YDEGEE. Trimming removed 1 base at V and 4 bases at J, with 6 bases between. CDR3 in amino acids: CASSLLYNQPQHF. CDR3 nucleotide sequence: TGTGCCAGCAGCTTGCTGTATAATCAGCCCCAGCATTTT.

This clonotype showed up many times. The rearrangement joins TRBV6-1 to TRBJ2-5, with 13 bases that match TRBD2. From germline, CDR1 is MNHNS and CDR2 SASEGT. After removal of 6 bases from V and 5 bases from J, the junction contained 21 bases not matched to a gene. CDR3 size: 20 residues. CDR3 nucleotides: TGTGCCAGCAGACCCATTTTGAGACTAGCGGGAGGCCGGGTGTTGGAGACCCAGTACTTC. This sequence encodes CASRPILRLAGGRVLETQYF.

Of note for this clonotype: A much larger clone is a single base away; this may be a read error. CDR3 DNA sequence: TGCGCCAGCAGCCCTGGACACCTAGCCTATGGCTACACCTTC. The encoded protein is CASSPGHLAYGYTF. The J gene is TRBJ1-2, the V gene TRBV5-1; D may be TRBD1 (5 bases). The CDR3 is 14 amino acids. Trimming took 4 bases from V and 4 from J, leaving 14 bases between them. Germline loops: CDR1 SGHRS, CDR2 YFSETQ.

This clonotype has a handful of counts. This rearrangement joins TRBV20-1 to TRBJ2-7, with D possibly being TRBD1 (6 bases). CDR3 length equals 13 residues. Between the trimmed V and J ends, which lost 3 bases and 3 bases, there was a span of 12 bases. CDR1 and CDR2 (germline): DFQATT, SNEGSKA (reference sequence). CDR3 DNA: TGCAGTGCTAGTAGGGACACAAGCTACGAGCAGTACTTC. Protein product: CSASRDTSYEQYF.

The rearrangement links TRBV18 to TRBJ1-1; 7 bases agree with TRBD1. The J segment lost 3 bases and the V segment lost 5 bases, leaving 0 bases of the junction unmatched. The CDR3 is made up of 12 amino acids. Germline CDR1 and CDR2: KGHSH and LQKENI. CDR3 DNA: TGTGCCAGCTCAGGACAGGACACTGAAGCTTTCTTT. Its translation: CASSGQDTEAFF.

On this clonotype: With a much larger clone just one base away, this may be a read error. The V gene is TRBV2, the J gene TRBJ2-2; 8 bases map to TRBD1. The germline V gene has CDR1 SNHLY and CDR2 FYNNEI. The CDR3 spans 15 residues. This CDR3 reads CASRGQAAQAGELVF. CDR3 sequence (DNA): TGTGCCAGCCGGGGACAGGCCGCCCAGGCCGGGGAGCTGGTTTTT.

The gene calls are TRBV9 and TRBJ2-7, with 8 bases matching TRBD1. Germline V gene sequence: CDR1 SGDLS, CDR2 YYNGEE. The V gene end was trimmed by 0 bases and the J gene end by 4 bases; junction bases not matched to a gene: 6. CDR3 size: 15 residues. The CDR3 bases are TGTGCCAGCAGCGTAGGATCGACAGGGGTGTACGAGCAGTACTTC. Translating it yields CASSVGSTGVYEQYF. Full variable domain (rest looked up from reference TRBV9 and TRBJ2-7): DSGVTQTPKHLITATGQRVTLRCSPRSGDLSVYWYQQSLDQGLQFLIQYYNGEERAKGNILERFSAQQFPDLHSELNLSSLELGDSALYFCASSVGSTGVYEQYFGPGTRLTVT.

The chain combines TRBV20-1 with TRBJ2-4; D ambiguous. The J call may be mistaken, given a closer DNA end match to TRBJ2-5. CDR1 and CDR2 from the germline V gene are DFQATT and SNEGSKA (reference sequence). The CDR3 consists of 13 residues. This CDR3 reads CSARDPYKETQYF. CDR3 DNA sequence: TGCAGTGCTAGAGATCCCTACAAAGAGACCCAGTACTTC.

This clonotype occurred a few times. The genes are TRBV6-4 and TRBJ2-5; 14 bases map to TRBD2. Germline CDR1 is MRHNA and CDR2 is SNTAGT. The junction had 5 bases not matched to a gene; V was cut back by 6 bases and J by 2 bases. The CDR3 totals 16 residues. The CDR3 nucleotides are TGTGCCAGCAGGAAGACTAGCGGGGGGGCGCAAGAGACCCAGTACTTC. This codes for CASRKTSGGAQETQYF.

This clonotype has more than one count but fewer than ten. The gene calls are TRBV6-1 and TRBJ1-1; no reliable D call. V dropped 4 bases and J dropped 4 bases, with 7 bases sitting between them. CDR1 is MNHNS, CDR2 SASEGT, per germline. The CDR3 has 12 amino acids. CDR3 sequence reads: CASSVTVTEAFF. The CDR3 DNA sequence: TGTGCCAGCAGTGTCACAGTCACTGAAGCTTTCTTT.